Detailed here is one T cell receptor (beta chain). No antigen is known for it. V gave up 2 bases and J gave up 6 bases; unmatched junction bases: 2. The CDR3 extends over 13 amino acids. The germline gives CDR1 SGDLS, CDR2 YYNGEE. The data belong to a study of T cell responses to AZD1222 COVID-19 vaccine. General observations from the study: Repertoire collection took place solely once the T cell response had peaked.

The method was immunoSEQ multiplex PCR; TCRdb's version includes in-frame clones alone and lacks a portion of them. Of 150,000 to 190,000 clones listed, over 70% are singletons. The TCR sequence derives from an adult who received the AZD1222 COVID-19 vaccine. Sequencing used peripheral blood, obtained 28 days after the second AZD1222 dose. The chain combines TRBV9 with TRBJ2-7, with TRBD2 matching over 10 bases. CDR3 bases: TGTGCCAGCAGCGTCAGCGGGAGGGCCGAGCAGTACTTC. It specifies CASSVSGRAEQYF.